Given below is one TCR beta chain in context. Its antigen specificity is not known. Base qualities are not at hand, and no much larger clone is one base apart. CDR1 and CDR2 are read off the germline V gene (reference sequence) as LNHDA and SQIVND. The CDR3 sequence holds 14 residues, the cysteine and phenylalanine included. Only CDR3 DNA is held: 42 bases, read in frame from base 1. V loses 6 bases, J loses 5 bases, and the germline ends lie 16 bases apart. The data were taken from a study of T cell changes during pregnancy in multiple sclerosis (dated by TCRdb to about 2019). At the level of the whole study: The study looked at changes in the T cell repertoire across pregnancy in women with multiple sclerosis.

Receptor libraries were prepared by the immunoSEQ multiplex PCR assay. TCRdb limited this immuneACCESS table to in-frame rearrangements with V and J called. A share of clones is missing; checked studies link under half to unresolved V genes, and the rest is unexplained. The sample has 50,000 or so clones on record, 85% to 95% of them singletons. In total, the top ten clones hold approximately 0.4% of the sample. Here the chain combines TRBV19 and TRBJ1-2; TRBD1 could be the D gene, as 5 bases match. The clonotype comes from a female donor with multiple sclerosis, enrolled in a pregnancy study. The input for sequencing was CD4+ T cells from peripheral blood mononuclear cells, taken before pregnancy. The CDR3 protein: CASSPEGRVYGYTF. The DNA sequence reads TGTGCCAGTAGCCCCGAAGGCAGGGTATATGGCTACACCTTC.